This T cell receptor beta chain was found in a study of CD8+CD57+ T cells in acquired aplastic anemia. Study-wide background: Sorted cells (CD4+ and CD8+) yielded DNA amounts that averaged approximately 3.2 ug. Findings and limits, study-wide: Fewer than 35 CD8+ CDR3 sequences occurred in both the patients and the controls.

Genomic DNA provided the template from which TCR beta VDJ and CDR3 profiles were obtained. One entry per CDR3 protein, called by TCRdb with MiXCR from the reads. Found here are just over 400,000 distinct CDR3 sequences, around 68% of them singletons; the top ten hold under 4.5%. Germline values: CDR1 SGHTA, CDR2 FQGNSA. CDR3 size: 14 residues. This clonotype was found once. Its antigen is not known. One end of the junction varies from germline; a read error may be responsible. The chain couples TRBV7-2 to TRBJ1-5; D is perhaps TRBD1 (6 bases). The source of this sequence is a human donor in good health, serving as a control. What was sequenced was sorted CD4+, CD8+, or CD8+CD57+ T cells (not recorded which) from PBMCs. The CDR3 protein is CASSLARDNEQLFF. The CDR3 bases are TGTGCCAGCAGCTTGGCGCGGGACAATGAGCAGTTGTTCTTT.